The clone carrying this T cell receptor (beta chain) came up many times. These data come from a study of Graves' ophthalmopathy and Graves' hyperthyroidism. Amplification targeted the TCR beta CDR3 regions, with RNA transcripts as the source material. First-round RT-PCR with HTBI primers preceded a second-round multiplex PCR. TCRdb re-derived calls from the multiplex PCR reads in MiXCR, one entry per CDR3 protein. The sample includes 680,000 or so distinct CDR3 sequences, over 20% of them seen just once. Trimming cost V 2 bases and J 6 bases, with 8 bases left between them. CDR1 and CDR2 from the germline V gene are MNHEY and SVGEGT. There are 12 residues in the CDR3.

The V gene is TRBV6-2 or TRBV6-3, the J gene TRBJ2-7; D is unresolved. The clonotype was recovered from a woman aged 18-30 years with stable Graves' hyperthyroidism. Some clones in this sample may be carry-over from other donors' samples. Material: peripheral blood. In DNA, the CDR3 is TGTGCCAGCAGTTACAAAGACCGCGAGCAGTACTTC. Translating gives CASSYKDREQYF.